The TCR beta chain under discussion was sequenced for a study of healthy donors' naive CD4 and CD8 T cells. Starting from 500 ng of total RNA, TCR libraries were made with linear amplification. MiXCR was run by TCRdb on the reads, yielding one entry per CDR3 protein. The sample holds some 190,000 distinct CDR3 sequences, around 70% seen once. Germline CDR1 reads SGHDT; CDR2 reads YYEEEE. The trim removed 4 bases at V and 1 base at J, leaving 4 bases unmatched. The CDR3 sequence is 15 residues long. The sequence was obtained from a pool of human donors in good health; the sample pools cells from several healthy donors. V gene TRBV5-6 combines with J gene TRBJ2-3; 9 nucleotides align to TRBD1. Sequenced: naive CD4+ and CD8+ T cells sorted from blood, pooled from several donors. CDR3: CASSEGQGGTDTQYF. CDR3 coding DNA: TGTGCCAGCAGCGAGGGACAGGGCGGCACAGATACGCAGTATTTT.